The 30 T cell receptor beta chains below were found in one sample sequenced in a study of blood T cell repertoires in COVID-19. Some clones are missing from TCRdb's copy, which holds only in-frame ones; the method was immunoSEQ multiplex PCR. Of 70,000 to 85,000 clones in the sample, around 80% were seen once. The material sequenced was peripheral blood. Receptor source: a man aged 60-69 years with acute or convalescent COVID-19.

The sample holds a few counts of this clone. V and J are TRBV6-4 and TRBJ2-2, with 7 bases identical to TRBD2. V lost 4 bases and J lost 4; bases outside the gene matches: 0. The germline V gene has CDR1 MRHNA and CDR2 SNTAGT. The CDR3 totals 13 residues. The CDR3 sequence: CASSGTSTGELFF. The CDR3 DNA is TGTGCCAGCAGTGGGACTAGCACCGGGGAGCTGTTTTTT.

This clone came up a few times. The J gene is TRBJ2-7, the V gene TRBV28; TRBD2 matches at 11 bases. V was clipped by 2 bases and J by 2 bases; unmatched bases: 5. This CDR3 spans 16 amino acids. Germline V lookup: CDR1 MDHEN, CDR2 SYDVKM. The CDR3 DNA is TGTGCCAGCAGTTTAACTAGCGGGAGTCAAACCTACGAGCAGTACTTC. Protein: CASSLTSGSQTYEQYF.

The V and J genes are TRBV5-5 and TRBJ1-2; D unresolved. Germline V CDR1 and CDR2: SGHKS, YYEKEE (reference sequence). Trimming removed 1 base at V and 3 bases at J, with 7 bases between. CDR3 length equals 13 residues. This CDR3 is CASSLFADYGYTF. The DNA of the CDR3 is TGTGCCAGCAGCTTGTTTGCGGACTATGGCTACACCTTC. The variable domain in full, completed from reference TRBV5-5 and TRBJ1-2, reads DAGVTQSPTHLIKTRGQQVTLRCSPISGHKSVSWYQQVLGQGPQFIFQYYEKEERGRGNFPDRFSARQFPNYSSELNVNALLLGDSALYLCASSLFADYGYTFGSGTRLTVV.

This clone was picked up one time. This CDR3 is missing its conserved last phenylalanine or tryptophan, likely due to a read error. The limits of the CDR3 on the DNA are not certain, so only TCRdb's listed CDR3 is given. V and J are TRBV5-5 and TRBJ2-7; the D call of TRBD1 is as the table states it, not checked on the DNA. Per germline, CDR1 SGHKS and CDR2 YYEKEE (reference sequence). The CDR3 is 12 amino acids in total, end residues counted. The CDR3 here is CASSPRTGKVSL.

The chain has TRBV12-3 or TRBV12-4 and TRBJ2-6, with unresolved D. CDR3 length equals 13 residues. V shed 5 bases and J shed 4 bases, with 6 bases lying between them. The CDR3 DNA reads as TGTGCCAGCAGTACACAGGGGGCCAACGTCCTGACTTTC. Residues: CASSTQGANVLTF.

This chain joins TRBV4-3 and TRBJ1-2; D unresolved. The V end lost 0 bases, the J end lost 4 bases, and 6 bases lay between the germline ends. The length of the CDR3 is 13 residues. The V gene's germline CDR1 is LGHNA and CDR2 YSLEER. CDR3: CASSQEAGYGYTF. The CDR3 DNA sequence: TGCGCCAGCAGCCAAGAGGCGGGCTATGGCTACACCTTC.

The chain is built from TRBV4-3 and TRBJ2-7; 9 bases fit TRBD1. Trimming removed 5 bases from V and 1 base from J; junction bases left unmatched: 6. The germline CDR1 and CDR2 sequences are LGHNA and YSLEER. The CDR3 is 15 residues long. In DNA, the CDR3 is TGCGCCAGCAGCTCCCGACAGGGGGGGTCCTACGAGCAGTACTTC. Its protein product is CASSSRQGGSYEQYF.

The chain couples TRBV24-1 to TRBJ2-1; 10 bases map to TRBD1. Germline assignment: CDR1 KGHDR and CDR2 SFDVKD. This CDR3 region has 15 residues. V lost 3 bases and J lost 6; bases outside the gene matches: 4. The CDR3 nucleotides are TGTGCCACCAGTGATCCCGGGACAGGGGTCAATGAGCAGTTCTTC. Residues: CATSDPGTGVNEQFF.

The rearrangement joins TRBV7-6 to TRBJ2-1, with D possibly TRBD2 on 5 matching bases. The CDR3 has 16 amino acids. V shed 4 bases and J shed 5 bases, with 18 bases lying between them. The V gene's germline CDR1 is SGHVS and CDR2 FNYEAQ. CDR3 DNA: TGTGCCAGCAGCTCACTTTGGACTCCCAATGACAATGAGCAGTTCTTC. Its protein product is CASSSLWTPNDNEQFF.

This chain joins TRBV6-5 and TRBJ2-1; 9 nucleotides align to TRBD1. The CDR3 is 15 amino acids. Germline V gene lookup returns CDR1 MNHEY and CDR2 SVGAGI. V shed 5 bases, J shed 6 bases, and the junction held 8 bases outside the gene matches. The CDR3 DNA follows: TGTGCCAGCAGTCCCGGGACAGGGTCGTCCAATGAGCAGTTCTTC. Translated: CASSPGTGSSNEQFF.

This clone has just a few counts. The V call is TRBV19, the J call TRBJ1-5, with D possibly being TRBD1 (6 bases). V was shortened by 5 bases and J by 0 bases, with 11 bases between the two germline ends. This CDR3 spans 15 amino acids. Germline CDR1 LNHDA, CDR2 SQIVND (reference sequence). CDR3 DNA: TGTGCCAGTAGTGGGGGGGCCAGTAGCAATCAGCCCCAGCATTTT. Translating gives CASSGGASSNQPQHF.

CDR3: CASSSAGALEQYF. DNA of the CDR3: TGCGCCAGCAGCTCGGCGGGGGCGCTCGAGCAGTACTTC. This rearrangement joins TRBV5-1 to TRBJ2-7, with a tentative D call TRBD2 (7 bases). V was shortened by 3 bases and J by 6 bases, with 13 bases between the two germline ends. Germline lookup yields CDR1 SGHRS and CDR2 YFSETQ. This CDR3 has 13 amino acids.

The J gene is TRBJ1-5, the V gene TRBV18; TRBD1 aligns across 9 bases. Germline CDR1 is KGHSH and CDR2 is LQKENI. The junction had 8 bases not matched to a gene; V was cut back by 6 bases and J by 5 bases. This CDR3 spans 15 amino acids. CDR3 protein: CASSPGTGPDQPQHF. The DNA of the CDR3 is TGTGCCAGCTCGCCCGGGACAGGGCCGGATCAGCCCCAGCATTTT.

This clone appeared a single time. CDR3 amino acids: CASSQDPAGYERQYF. In DNA, the CDR3 is TGCGCCAGCAGCCAAGATCCAGCGGGGTACGAAAGGCAGTACTTC. The chain is built from TRBV4-1 and TRBJ2-7; 7 bases align to TRBD2. The germline V gene encodes CDR1 MGHRA and CDR2 YSYEKL. The CDR3 loop spans 15 amino acids. V shed 0 bases and J 9 bases; nucleotides not matched to a gene: 11.

V gene TRBV28 combines with J gene TRBJ2-1, with 8 bases that match TRBD2. The ends lost 2 bases at V and 1 base at J; junction bases unmatched: 4. The CDR3 covers 16 residues. The germline V gene encodes CDR1 MDHEN and CDR2 SYDVKM. The CDR3 is CASSLASSGSYNEQFF. As DNA, the CDR3 is TGTGCCAGCAGTTTAGCGTCTAGCGGGTCCTACAATGAGCAGTTCTTC.

The J gene is TRBJ2-2, the V gene TRBV5-1; TRBD2 aligns across 7 bases. Germline loops: CDR1 SGHRS, CDR2 YFSETQ. This CDR3 has 18 amino acids. V was clipped by 4 bases and J by 7 bases; unmatched bases: 19. The CDR3 loop reads CASSPDGTLRLAVGELFF. The DNA of the CDR3 is TGCGCCAGCAGCCCGGACGGGACCCTGCGGCTAGCGGTCGGGGAGCTGTTTTTT. Filled out from reference TRBV5-1 and TRBJ2-2, the complete variable domain reads KAGVTQTPRYLIKTRGQQVTLSCSPISGHRSVSWYQQTPGQGLQFLFEYFSETQRNKGNFPGRFSGRQFSNSRSEMNVSTLELGDSALYLCASSPDGTLRLAVGELFFGEGSRLTVL.

The chain combines TRBV3-1 (or the pseudogene TRBV3-2) with TRBJ1-6, with a weak D call TRBD1 (5 bases). Germline loops: CDR1 LGHDT, CDR2 YNNKEL (reference sequence). The V end lost 7 bases, the J end lost 9 bases, and 13 bases lay between the germline ends. This CDR3 spans 13 amino acids. The CDR3 reads CASTMQGGSPLHF. The CDR3 bases are TGTGCCAGCACCATGCAGGGCGGTTCACCCCTCCACTTT.

The chain joins TRBV6-2 or TRBV6-3 to TRBJ1-1; 9 bases align to TRBD1. The V gene end was trimmed by 4 bases and the J gene end by 6 bases; junction bases not matched to a gene: 12. Looked up from germline, CDR1 is MNHEY and CDR2 is SVGEGT. The CDR3 contains 16 residues. Written as DNA, the CDR3 is TGTGCCAGCAGTTCTCCCGCGGACAGGGGTAGACCTGAAGCTTTCTTT. Amino acid sequence: CASSSPADRGRPEAFF.

CDR3 DNA sequence: TGTGCCAGCAGCTTTTCTAGGGGGACAGGGCCCTATGGCTACACCTTC. Its translation is CASSFSRGTGPYGYTF. V usage is TRBV7-9 and J usage is TRBJ1-2; 9 positions match TRBD1. After removal of 3 bases from V and 4 bases from J, the junction contained 9 bases not matched to a gene. CDR3 length equals 16 residues. Germline V gene lookup returns CDR1 SEHNR and CDR2 FQNEAQ (reference sequence).

The table lists this clone with many counts. The chain links TRBV28 to TRBJ1-5, with D uncertain. V lost 3 bases and J lost 7, with 16 bases in between. This CDR3 is 15 amino acids long. Germline V CDR1 and CDR2: MDHEN, SYDVKM. The CDR3 loop is CASSFIPGVGQPQHF. The CDR3 coding sequence is TGTGCCAGCAGTTTTATACCCGGGGTTGGGCAGCCCCAGCATTTT.

The chain is built from TRBV19 and TRBJ1-6; 8 bases are shared with TRBD1. The germline V gene has CDR1 LNHDA and CDR2 SQIVND (reference sequence). J was trimmed by 8 bases and V by 4 bases; bases with no gene match: 7. This CDR3 is 15 amino acids long. The CDR3 is CASSTPQGGDSPLHF. CDR3 in DNA: TGTGCCAGTAGTACCCCACAGGGGGGTGATTCACCCCTCCACTTT.

This sequence joins TRBV7-2 and TRBJ1-2; tentative D call: TRBD1 (6 bases). The CDR3 has 14 amino acids. Trimming cost V 4 bases and J 5 bases, with 14 bases left between them. The V gene's germline CDR1 is SGHTA and CDR2 FQGNSA. CDR3 sequence reads: CASSSRTERYGYTF. The CDR3 coding sequence is TGTGCCAGCAGCTCCCGGACAGAAAGATATGGCTACACCTTC.

This clone was counted once. The chain is built from TRBV4-3 and TRBJ2-2; D is perhaps TRBD2 (5 bases). The CDR3 totals 13 residues. Germline CDR1 and CDR2: LGHNA and YSLEER. The germline V and J ends were trimmed by 0 bases and 7 bases, with 6 bases remaining between them. The CDR3 bases are TGCGCCAGCAGCCAAGACGGGGTCGGGGAGCTGTTTTTT. It encodes CASSQDGVGELFF.

The V gene is TRBV5-6, the J gene TRBJ2-7, with 10 bases lining up with TRBD1. CDR3 size: 14 residues. With 5 bases clipped from V and 6 bases from J, the junction kept 8 bases outside the gene matches. Per the germline V gene, CDR1 is SGHDT and CDR2 is YYEEEE. The CDR3 loop reads CASRRGQGESEQYF. Written as DNA, the CDR3 is TGTGCCAGCAGGCGAGGACAGGGGGAAAGCGAGCAGTACTTC.

The genes are TRBV6-5 and TRBJ1-1, with D possibly being TRBD1 (5 bases). The V gene's germline CDR1 is MNHEY and CDR2 SVGAGI. The CDR3 has 15 amino acids. With 6 bases removed from V and 0 bases from J, the gap between germline ends came to 14 bases. The CDR3 DNA follows: TGTGCCAGCAGGGGAGGCGGGGCCATGAACACTGAAGCTTTCTTT. Amino acid sequence: CASRGGGAMNTEAFF.

This clone has more than one count but fewer than ten. The rearrangement links TRBV24-1 to TRBJ1-2; no definite D call. Germline V gene lookup returns CDR1 KGHDR and CDR2 SFDVKD. Between the trimmed V and J ends, which lost 7 bases and 2 bases, there was a span of 10 bases. CDR3 length: 13 residues. CDR3: CATSPTENYGYTF. The CDR3 nucleotides read TGTGCCACCAGCCCTACAGAAAACTATGGCTACACCTTC.

The chain recombines TRBV2 with TRBJ1-2, with D possibly being TRBD1 (5 bases). In germline, CDR1 is SNHLY, CDR2 FYNNEI. V was pared by 4 bases and J by 8 bases, with 11 bases between. This CDR3 is 12 amino acids long. As DNA, the CDR3 is TGTGCCAGCAGTGTACGGGGGGGAGGCTACACCTTC. Translated: CASSVRGGGYTF.

In its sample, this clone was seen a few times. This sequence joins TRBV24-1 and TRBJ2-2, with D perhaps matching TRBD2 (5 bases). Germline assignment: CDR1 KGHDR and CDR2 SFDVKD. The CDR3 totals 15 residues. Trimming stripped 4 bases from V and 7 bases from J, with 15 bases between. The CDR3 nucleotides are TGTGCCACCAGTGACCTCGGGAAAGGTGGCGGGGAGCTGTTTTTT. Protein product: CATSDLGKGGGELFF.

The rearrangement joins TRBV7-2 to TRBJ2-1; unclear D gene. Trimming pared 7 bases from V and 4 bases from J, leaving 14 bases between. This CDR3 comprises 14 residues. Germline V lookup: CDR1 SGHTA, CDR2 FQGNSA. CDR3 DNA: TGTGCCAGCAACGTAGTAGCCGGTTACAATGAGCAGTTCTTC. This encodes CASNVVAGYNEQFF.

The rearrangement links TRBV7-9 to TRBJ2-1; 9 positions match TRBD1. J was trimmed by 7 bases and V by 4 bases; bases with no gene match: 11. The CDR3 contains 16 residues. Germline V lookup: CDR1 SEHNR, CDR2 FQNEAQ (reference sequence). CDR3 protein: CASSSIPGQGANEQFF. Here the CDR3 DNA reads TGTGCCAGCAGCTCAATCCCGGGACAGGGTGCAAATGAGCAGTTCTTC.